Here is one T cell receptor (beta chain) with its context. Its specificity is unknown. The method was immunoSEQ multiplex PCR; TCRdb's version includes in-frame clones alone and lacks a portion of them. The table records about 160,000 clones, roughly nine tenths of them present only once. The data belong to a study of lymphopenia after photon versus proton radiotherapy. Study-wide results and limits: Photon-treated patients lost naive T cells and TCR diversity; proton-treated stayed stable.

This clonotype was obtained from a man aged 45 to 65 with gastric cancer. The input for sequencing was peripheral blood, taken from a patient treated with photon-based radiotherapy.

For the CDR3, the DNA is TGCGCCAGCAGCCACTCGGAGGGCGGGGGCTCCTACAATGAGCAGTTCTTC. As protein: CASSHSEGGGSYNEQFF. This chain links TRBV4-1 with TRBJ2-1, with 7 bases lining up with TRBD2. Unmatched junction bases numbered 8, after V lost 3 bases and J lost 0 bases. The CDR3 consists of 17 residues. Germline V gives CDR1 MGHRA, CDR2 YSYEKL.